These 8 T cell receptor beta chains share one sample of origin, sequenced in a study of early T cells in non-severe SARS-CoV-2 infection. TCRdb re-called the 5' RACE reads through MiXCR, storing one row per CDR3 protein. The sample holds 98,000 or so distinct CDR3 sequences, 9% to 14% seen once. Sequenced input: whole blood. These receptors all come from an adult who was a healthcare worker with PCR-confirmed SARS-CoV-2 infection or an uninfected control (not recorded which).

This clonotype has at least ten counts. This sequence joins TRBV7-3 and TRBJ1-3; D gene ambiguous. The CDR3 consists of 13 residues. Trimming removed 2 bases from V and 2 bases from J, with 4 bases in between. Germline values: CDR1 SGHTA, CDR2 FQGTGA. For the CDR3, the DNA is TGTGCCAGCAGCTTACGACCTGGAAACACCATATATTTT. As protein: CASSLRPGNTIYF.

The CDR3 protein is CSALAGGETQYF. In DNA form, the CDR3 reads TGCAGCGCGCTGGCAGGGGGAGAGACCCAGTACTTC. The chain combines TRBV29-1 with TRBJ2-5; 7 bases line up with TRBD1. Unmatched junction bases numbered 6, after V lost 7 bases and J lost 4 bases. This CDR3 has 12 residues. Germline V gives CDR1 SQVTM, CDR2 ANQGSEA.

The CDR3 is CASILAGLVNEQFF. In nucleotides, the CDR3 is TGTGCCAGCATACTAGCGGGATTGGTAAATGAGCAGTTCTTC. The chain recombines TRBV6-1 with TRBJ2-1; 10 bases match TRBD2. This CDR3 is built from 14 residues. After removal of 7 bases from V and 7 bases from J, the junction contained 7 bases not matched to a gene. Germline loops: CDR1 MNHNS, CDR2 SASEGT.

The chain recombines TRBV11-3 with TRBJ2-7, with 11 bases matching TRBD2. The junction had 5 bases not matched to a gene; V was cut back by 5 bases and J by 5 bases. The CDR3 sequence is 14 residues long. Germline CDR1 reads SGHNT; CDR2 reads YENEEA. The CDR3 sequence is CASSQLAGVHEQYF. DNA for the CDR3: TGTGCCAGCAGCCAACTAGCGGGGGTACACGAGCAGTACTTC.

This clonotype has only a few counts. J is TRBJ1-1 and V is TRBV5-4; D is possibly TRBD1 (5 bases). The germline V gene encodes CDR1 SGHNT and CDR2 YYREEE (reference sequence). The length of the CDR3 is 14 residues. Trimming left V 1 base short and J 1 base short, with 8 bases between. The CDR3 protein is CASSLRGENTEAFF. In nucleotides, the CDR3 is TGTGCCAGCAGCTTGCGGGGGGAGAACACTGAAGCTTTCTTT. Variable domain in full (rest from reference TRBV5-4 and TRBJ1-1): ETGVTQSPTHLIKTRGQQVTLRCSSQSGHNTVSWYQQALGQGPQFIFQYYREEENGRGNFPPRFSGLQFPNYSSELNVNALELDDSALYLCASSLRGENTEAFFGQGTRLTVV.

The chain employs TRBV5-1 and TRBJ2-7, with D possibly called TRBD1 or TRBD2 (6 bases each). The germline V gene encodes CDR1 SGHRS and CDR2 YFSETQ. The CDR3 is 22 residues long. Deletions cut 0 bases from V and 3 bases from J, with 34 bases between. CDR3 loop: CASSLAGLTGGVGRTADYEQYF. The CDR3 nucleotides read TGCGCCAGCAGCTTGGCGGGACTTACAGGTGGTGTCGGCAGGACAGCAGACTACGAGCAGTACTTC. Drawing the rest from reference TRBV5-1 and TRBJ2-7, the complete variable domain is KAGVTQTPRYLIKTRGQQVTLSCSPISGHRSVSWYQQTPGQGLQFLFEYFSETQRNKGNFPGRFSGRQFSNSRSEMNVSTLELGDSALYLCASSLAGLTGGVGRTADYEQYFGPGTRLTVT.

This clonotype was observed a handful of times. This chain joins TRBV28 and TRBJ2-3, with a possible D match to TRBD2 (7 bases). Germline V gives CDR1 MDHEN, CDR2 SYDVKM. Trimming pared 10 bases from V and 2 bases from J, leaving 16 bases between. This CDR3 is 14 amino acids long. CDR3 sequence: CATRGGGSTDTQYF. DNA for the CDR3: TGTGCCACCCGAGGGGGGGGGTCCACAGATACGCAGTATTTT.

In its sample, this clonotype was seen many times. The chain is built from TRBV30 and TRBJ1-1; D call uncertain. The CDR3 is 13 amino acids. Germline values: CDR1 GTSNPN, CDR2 SVGIG (reference sequence). V lost 4 bases and J lost 2, with 11 bases in between. CDR3 protein: CAWNPGPNTEAFF. The CDR3 coding sequence is TGTGCCTGGAACCCTGGGCCTAACACTGAAGCTTTCTTT.